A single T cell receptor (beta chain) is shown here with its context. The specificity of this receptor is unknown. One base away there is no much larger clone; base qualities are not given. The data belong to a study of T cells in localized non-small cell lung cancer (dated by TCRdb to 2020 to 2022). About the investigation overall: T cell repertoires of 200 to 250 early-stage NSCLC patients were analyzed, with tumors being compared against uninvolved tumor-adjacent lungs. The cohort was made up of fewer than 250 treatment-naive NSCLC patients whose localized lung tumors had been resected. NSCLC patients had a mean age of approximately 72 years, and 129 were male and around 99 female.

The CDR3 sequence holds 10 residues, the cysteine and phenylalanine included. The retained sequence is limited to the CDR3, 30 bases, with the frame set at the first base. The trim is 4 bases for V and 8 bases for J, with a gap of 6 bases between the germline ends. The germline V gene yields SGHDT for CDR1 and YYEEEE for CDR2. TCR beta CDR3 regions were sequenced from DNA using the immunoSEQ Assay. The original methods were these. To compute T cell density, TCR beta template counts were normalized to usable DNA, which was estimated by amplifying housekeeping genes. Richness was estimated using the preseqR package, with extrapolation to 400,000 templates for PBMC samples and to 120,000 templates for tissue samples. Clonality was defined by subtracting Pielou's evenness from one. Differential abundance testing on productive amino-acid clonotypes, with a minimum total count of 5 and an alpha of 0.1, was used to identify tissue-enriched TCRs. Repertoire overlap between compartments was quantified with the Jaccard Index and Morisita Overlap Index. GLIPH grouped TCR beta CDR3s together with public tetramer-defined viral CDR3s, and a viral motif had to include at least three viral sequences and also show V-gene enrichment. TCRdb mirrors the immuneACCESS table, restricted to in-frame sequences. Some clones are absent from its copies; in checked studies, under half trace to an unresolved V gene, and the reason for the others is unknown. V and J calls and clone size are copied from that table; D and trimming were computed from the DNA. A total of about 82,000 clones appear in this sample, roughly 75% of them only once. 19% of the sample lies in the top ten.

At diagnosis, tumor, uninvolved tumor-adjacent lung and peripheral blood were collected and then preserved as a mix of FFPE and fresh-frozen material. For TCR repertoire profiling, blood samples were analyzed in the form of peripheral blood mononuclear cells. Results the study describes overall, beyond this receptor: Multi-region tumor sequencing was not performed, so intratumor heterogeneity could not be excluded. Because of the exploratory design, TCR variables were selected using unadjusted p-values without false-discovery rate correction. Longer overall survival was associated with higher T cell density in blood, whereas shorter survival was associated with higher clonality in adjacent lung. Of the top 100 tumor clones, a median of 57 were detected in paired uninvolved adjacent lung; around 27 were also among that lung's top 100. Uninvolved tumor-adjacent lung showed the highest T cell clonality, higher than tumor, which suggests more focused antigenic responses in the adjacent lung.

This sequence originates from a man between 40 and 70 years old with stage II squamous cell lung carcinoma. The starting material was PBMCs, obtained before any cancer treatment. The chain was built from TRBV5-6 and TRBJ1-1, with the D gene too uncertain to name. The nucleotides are TGTGCCAGCAGCCCCCGGGAAGCTTTCTTT. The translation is CASSPREAFF. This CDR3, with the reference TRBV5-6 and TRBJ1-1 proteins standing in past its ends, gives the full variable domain DAGVTQSPTHLIKTRGQQVTLRCSPKSGHDTVSWYQQALGQGPQFIFQYYEEEERQRGNFPDRFSGHQFPNYSSELNVNALLLGDSALYLCASSPREAFFGQGTRLTVV.